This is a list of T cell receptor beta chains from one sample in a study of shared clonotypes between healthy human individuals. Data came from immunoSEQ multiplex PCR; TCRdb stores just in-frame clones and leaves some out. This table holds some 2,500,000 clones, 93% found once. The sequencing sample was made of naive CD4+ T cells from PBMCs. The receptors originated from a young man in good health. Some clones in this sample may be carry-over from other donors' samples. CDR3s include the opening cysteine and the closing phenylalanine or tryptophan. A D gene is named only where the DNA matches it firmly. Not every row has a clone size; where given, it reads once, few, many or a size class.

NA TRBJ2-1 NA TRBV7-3 CASTLIGGAEQFF TGTGCCAGCACCCTAATCGGGGGTGCTGAGCAGTTCTTC
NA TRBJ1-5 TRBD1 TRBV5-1 CASSLGVGGTQPQHF TGCGCCAGCAGCTTGGGGGTAGGGGGCACTCAGCCCCAGCATTTT
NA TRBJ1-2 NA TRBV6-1 CASSESYNYGYTF TGTGCCAGCAGTGAATCCTACAACTATGGCTACACCTTC
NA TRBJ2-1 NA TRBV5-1 CASSLEGGGHEQFF TGCGCCAGCAGCTTGGAGGGCGGGGGCCATGAGCAGTTCTTC
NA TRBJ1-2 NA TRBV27 CASGYFQGTTINYGYTF TGTGCCAGCGGCTACTTCCAGGGGACTACGATTAACTATGGCTACACCTTC
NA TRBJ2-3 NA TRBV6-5 CASSYSQRTDTQYF TGTGCCAGCAGTTACTCACAGCGCACAGATACGCAGTATTTT
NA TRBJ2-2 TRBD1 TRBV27 CASSTSGTGNTGELFF TGTGCCAGCAGTACATCCGGGACAGGGAACACCGGGGAGCTGTTTTTT
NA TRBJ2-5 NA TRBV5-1 CASNKAGIRYQETQYF TGCGCCAGCAACAAGGCCGGTATTAGGTATCAAGAGACCCAGTACTTC
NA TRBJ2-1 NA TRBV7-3 CASSLLDPPYNEQFF TGTGCCAGCAGCTTGCTGGACCCCCCCTACAATGAGCAGTTCTTC
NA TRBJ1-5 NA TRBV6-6 CASSYGYNQPQHF TGTGCCAGCAGTTATGGGTACAATCAGCCCCAGCATTTT
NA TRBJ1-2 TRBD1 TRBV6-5 CASSLTGGEWRGYTF TGTGCCAGCAGTCTGACAGGGGGCGAATGGCGTGGCTACACCTTC
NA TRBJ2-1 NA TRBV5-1 CASSLFGFWSGTLVGNEQFF TGCGCCAGCAGCTTGTTCGGTTTTTGGTCCGGGACTCTAGTGGGCAATGAGCAGTTCTTC
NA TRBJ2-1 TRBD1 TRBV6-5 CASSLNRGRGEQFF TGTGCCAGCAGTTTGAACAGGGGTCGGGGTGAGCAGTTCTTC
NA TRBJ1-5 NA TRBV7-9 CASSLDTGGGNQPQHF TGTGCCAGCAGCTTAGATACGGGTGGGGGAAATCAGCCCCAGCATTTT
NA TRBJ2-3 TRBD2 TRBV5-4 CASSLLQRETDTQYF TGTGCCAGCAGCCTCCTCCAGCGGGAGACAGATACGCAGTATTTT
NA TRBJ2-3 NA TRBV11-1 CASSLSSYHTDTQYF TGTGCCAGCAGCTTATCATCCTACCACACAGATACGCAGTATTTT
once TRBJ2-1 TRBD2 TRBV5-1 CASSTLATRSGNEQFF TGCGCCAGCAGCACACTAGCGACCCGATCCGGGAATGAGCAGTTCTTC
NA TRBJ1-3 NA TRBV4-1 CASTLRFVLKTGSGNTIYF TGCGCCAGCACCCTCCGATTCGTCTTAAAAACAGGGTCTGGAAACACCATATATTTT
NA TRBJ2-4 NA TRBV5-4 CASRSAGAKNIQYF TGTGCCAGCCGATCGGCCGGGGCCAAAAACATTCAGTACTTC
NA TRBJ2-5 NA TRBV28 CASRSWQPQETQYF TGTGCCAGCAGATCGTGGCAGCCCCAAGAGACCCAGTACTTC
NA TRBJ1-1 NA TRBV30 CAWGVELSDTEAFF TGTGCCTGGGGAGTGGAACTAAGCGACACTGAAGCTTTCTTT
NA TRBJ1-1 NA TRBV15 CATSRDFREEAFF TGTGCCACCAGCAGAGATTTCAGGGAAGAAGCTTTCTTT
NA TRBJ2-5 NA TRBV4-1 CASSHEWAETQYF TGCGCCAGCAGCCACGAATGGGCGGAGACCCAGTACTTC
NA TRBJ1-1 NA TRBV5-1 CASSFGSGAEAFF TGCGCCAGCAGCTTTGGGTCAGGGGCTGAAGCTTTCTTT
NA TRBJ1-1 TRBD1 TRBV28 CAVQGGTAEAFF TGTGCCGTCCAGGGGGGGACCGCTGAAGCTTTCTTT
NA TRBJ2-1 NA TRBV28 CASSLGGSSYNEQFF TGTGCCAGCAGCCTCGGAGGGAGCTCCTACAATGAGCAGTTCTTC
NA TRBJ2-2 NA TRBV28 CASSPQKGEAGELFF TGTGCCAGCAGTCCACAGAAGGGGGAGGCCGGGGAGCTGTTTTTT
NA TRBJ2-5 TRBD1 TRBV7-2 CASSSTGRETQYF TGTGCCAGCAGCTCGACAGGGCGAGAGACCCAGTACTTC
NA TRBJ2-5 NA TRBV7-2 CASSLARLVEVHF TGTGCCAGCAGCTTAGCGAGACTAGTTGAAGTGCACTTC
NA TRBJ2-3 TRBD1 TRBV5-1 CASSADRGRDTQYF TGCGCCAGCAGCGCGGACAGGGGGCGAGATACGCAGTATTTT
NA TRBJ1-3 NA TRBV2 CASRDSRPGGNTIYF TGTGCCAGCAGGGACAGCCGCCCGGGGGGAAACACCATATATTTT
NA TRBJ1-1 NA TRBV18 CASSRQKKQTTMNTEAFF TGTGCCAGCTCACGACAAAAGAAGCAGACCACAATGAACACTGAAGCTTTCTTT
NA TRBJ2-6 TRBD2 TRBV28 CASSSPSGQPNSGANVLTF TGTGCCAGCAGTTCACCTAGCGGCCAACCGAATTCTGGGGCCAACGTCCTGACTTTC
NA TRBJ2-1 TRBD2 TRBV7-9 CASSPRLAGGFF TGTGCCAGCAGCCCACGACTAGCGGGAGGGTTCTTC
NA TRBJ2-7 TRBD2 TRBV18 CASSPRVAGTPNEQYF TGTGCCAGCTCACCACGGGTAGCGGGAACGCCTAACGAGCAGTACTTC
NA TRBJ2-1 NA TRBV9 CASSVGGLPLDEQFF TGTGCCAGCAGCGTAGGAGGACTCCCGTTAGATGAGCAGTTCTTC
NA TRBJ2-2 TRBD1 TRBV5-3 CARKGDRSYTGELFF TGTGCCAGAAAGGGGGACAGGTCTTACACCGGGGAGCTGTTTTTT
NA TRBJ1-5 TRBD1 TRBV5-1 CASSTTGMRNQPQHF TGCGCCAGCAGCACGACAGGGATGAGAAATCAGCCCCAGCATTTT
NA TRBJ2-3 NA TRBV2 CASSENRGPADTQYF TGTGCCAGCAGTGAAAACCGGGGTCCGGCAGATACGCAGTATTTT
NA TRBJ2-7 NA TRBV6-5 CASSYDGSYEQYF TGTGCCAGCAGTTACGACGGGTCCTACGAGCAGTACTTC
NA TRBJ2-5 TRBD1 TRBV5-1 CASSGPGQGTQETQYF TGCGCCAGCAGCGGTCCGGGACAGGGGACCCAAGAGACCCAGTACTTC
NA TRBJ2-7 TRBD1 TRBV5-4 CASSSGQAAIYEQYF TGTGCCAGCAGCTCGGGACAGGCCGCGATCTACGAGCAGTACTTC
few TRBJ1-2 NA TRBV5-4 CASSLVGEGYTF TGTGCCAGCAGCTTGGTGGGGGAAGGCTACACCTTC
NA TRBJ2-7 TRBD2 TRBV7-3 CASSLAGTSEHEQYF TGTGCCAGCAGCTTAGCCGGGACTAGCGAGCACGAGCAGTACTTC
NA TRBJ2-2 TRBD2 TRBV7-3 CASSLRAGAVTGELFF TGTGCCAGCAGCCTTCGTGCGGGAGCGGTCACCGGGGAGCTGTTTTTT
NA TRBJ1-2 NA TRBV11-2 CASSFGRAGYGYTF TGTGCCAGCAGCTTCGGTAGGGCCGGCTATGGCTACACCTTC
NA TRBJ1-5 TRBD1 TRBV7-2 CASSQGAGPQHF TGTGCCAGCAGCCAGGGGGCAGGACCCCAGCATTTT
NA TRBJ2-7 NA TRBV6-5 CASTQGRGYYEQYF TGTGCCAGCACCCAGGGGAGGGGGTACTACGAGCAGTACTTC
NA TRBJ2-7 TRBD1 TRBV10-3 CAISEQSQGDEQYF TGTGCCATCAGTGAGCAGTCGCAGGGGGACGAGCAGTACTTC
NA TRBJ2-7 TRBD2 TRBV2 CASSEAPGRESFYEQYF TGTGCCAGCAGTGAAGCGCCAGGGCGGGAGAGTTTCTACGAGCAGTACTTC